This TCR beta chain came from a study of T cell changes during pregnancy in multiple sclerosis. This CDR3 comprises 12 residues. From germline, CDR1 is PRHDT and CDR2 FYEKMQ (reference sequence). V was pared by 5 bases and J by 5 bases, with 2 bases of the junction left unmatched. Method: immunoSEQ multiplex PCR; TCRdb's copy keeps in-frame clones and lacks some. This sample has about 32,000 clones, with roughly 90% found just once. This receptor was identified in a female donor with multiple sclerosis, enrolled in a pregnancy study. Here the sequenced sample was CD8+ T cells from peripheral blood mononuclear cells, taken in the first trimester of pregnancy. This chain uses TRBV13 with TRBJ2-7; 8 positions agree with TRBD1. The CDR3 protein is CASSLDRDEQYF. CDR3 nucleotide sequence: TGTGCCAGCAGCCTGGACAGGGACGAGCAGTACTTC.